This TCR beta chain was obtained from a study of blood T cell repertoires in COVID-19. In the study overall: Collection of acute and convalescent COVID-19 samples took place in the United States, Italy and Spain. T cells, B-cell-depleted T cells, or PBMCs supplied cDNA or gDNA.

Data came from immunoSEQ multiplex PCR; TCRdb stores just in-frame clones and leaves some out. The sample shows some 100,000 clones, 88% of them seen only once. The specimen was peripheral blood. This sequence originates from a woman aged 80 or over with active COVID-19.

The CDR3 DNA reads TGTGCCAGCAGCCGAACACTAGTGTCTGGAGAGACCCAGTACTTC. Its protein is CASSRTLVSGETQYF. This rearrangement joins TRBV2 to TRBJ2-5; possibly TRBD2 for D (5 bases). This CDR3 has 15 residues. Between the trimmed V and J ends, which lost 6 bases and 4 bases, there was a span of 18 bases. The germline CDR1 and CDR2 sequences are SNHLY and FYNNEI.